The next 20 T cell receptor beta chains were all read from a single sample in a study of response to subunit inactivated influenza vaccine. TCRdb passed the RT-PCR reads through MiXCR, listing each CDR3 protein once. Among around 480,000 distinct CDR3 sequences listed, about 10% were seen once. The sequenced sample was PBMCs from blood, obtained about 40 days after vaccination. These receptors came from a man aged 50 to 59 who received an inactivated influenza vaccine.

This clonotype was seen more than once but under ten times. The gene calls are TRBV4-2 and TRBJ2-1, with 11 nucleotides matching TRBD2. Trimming removed 0 bases from V and 6 bases from J; junction bases left unmatched: 4. The CDR3 consists of 16 residues. Germline CDR1 reads LGHNA; CDR2 reads YNFKEQ. As DNA, the CDR3 is TGTGCCAGCAGCCAAGATGGGACTAGCGGTCCCAATGAGCAGTTCTTC. It specifies CASSQDGTSGPNEQFF.

The sample holds many counts of this clonotype. The chain uses TRBV10-3 and TRBJ2-7; 9 bases are a match to TRBD1. The ends lost 5 bases at V and 5 bases at J; junction bases unmatched: 10. The CDR3 spans 15 residues. Per the germline V gene, CDR1 is ENHRY and CDR2 is SYGVKD. In DNA form, the CDR3 reads TGTGCCATCAGTTCCACCACCGGGACAGGGAACGAGCAGTACTTC. Protein product: CAISSTTGTGNEQYF.

Only a few counts were recorded for this clonotype. The rearrangement links TRBV7-6 to TRBJ2-2, with D maybe TRBD1 (5 bases). The CDR3 extends over 17 amino acids. Germline V gives CDR1 SGHVS, CDR2 FNYEAQ. With 5 bases removed from V and 3 bases from J, the gap between germline ends came to 19 bases. As DNA, the CDR3 is TGTGCCAGCAGCCAAAACAATAAGCTAGGGGACACCGGGGAGCTGTTTTTT. It is translated as CASSQNNKLGDTGELFF.

This chain links TRBV11-2 with TRBJ1-1, with 8 bases aligning to TRBD1. CDR1 SGHAT and CDR2 FQNNGV come from the germline V gene. The CDR3 extends over 15 amino acids. Losses at the gene ends were 4 bases for V and 2 bases for J; bases not matched to a gene: 6. This CDR3 reads CASSSTDRVNTEAFF. The CDR3 coding sequence is TGTGCCAGCAGCTCGACGGACAGGGTAAACACTGAAGCTTTCTTT.

This sequence joins TRBV20-1 and TRBJ1-2; possibly TRBD1 for D (6 bases). Germline CDR1 reads DFQATT; CDR2 reads SNEGSKA (reference sequence). The CDR3 covers 17 residues. Trimming removed 6 bases from V and 0 bases from J, with 23 bases in between. The CDR3, as DNA: TGCAGTGCAACGGATCGGACAGCAGCGGGGGCTAACTATGGCTACACCTTC. Amino acid sequence: CSATDRTAAGANYGYTF.

The chain is built from TRBV7-2 and TRBJ1-2, with D possibly being TRBD1 (5 bases). V dropped 5 bases and J dropped 8 bases, with 18 bases sitting between them. The CDR3 length is 14 residues. The germline V gene encodes CDR1 SGHTA and CDR2 FQGNSA. The CDR3 DNA reads TGTGCCAGCAGCCCCGGAGGCAGGGTAAAGGGCTACACCTTC. This gives the protein CASSPGGRVKGYTF.

In its sample, this clonotype was seen once. A clone one base away is much larger, so this may be a read error. The chain uses TRBV20-1 and TRBJ2-3, with D possibly being TRBD2 (5 bases). Germline-derived CDR1 and CDR2 are DFQATT and SNEGSKA (reference sequence). This CDR3 spans 15 amino acids. With 2 bases removed from V and 7 bases from J, the gap between germline ends came to 19 bases. The DNA for the CDR3 is TGCAGTGCTAGAAGGCCCGCGGGTACCACTTATACGCAGTATTTT. Translation gives CSARRPAGTTYTQYF.

V gene TRBV7-8 combines with J gene TRBJ1-5; 12 bases line up with TRBD1. After removal of 5 bases from V and 6 bases from J, the junction contained 8 bases not matched to a gene. In germline, CDR1 is SGHVS, CDR2 FQNEAQ. The CDR3 sequence is 16 residues long. For the CDR3, the DNA is TGTGCCAGCAGCCTCCGGGACAGGGGGCCGGGTCAGCCCCAGCATTTT. This sequence encodes CASSLRDRGPGQPQHF. Drawing the rest from reference TRBV7-8 and TRBJ1-5, the complete variable domain is GAGVSQSPRYKVAKRGQDVALRCDPISGHVSLFWYQQALGQGPEFLTYFQNEAQLDKSGLPSDRFFAERPEGSVSTLKIQRTQQEDSAVYLCASSLRDRGPGQPQHFGDGTRLSIL.

On this clonotype itself: The junction departs from germline at one end; a sequencing error may be responsible. This sequence joins TRBV7-3 and TRBJ2-3, with 12 nucleotides matching TRBD2. CDR1 is SGHTA, CDR2 FQGTGA, per germline. The CDR3 loop spans 16 amino acids. The CDR3 region has the DNA TGTGCCAGCAGCCCTCGGACTAGCGGGGCCACAGATACGCGGTATTTT. It yields the protein CASSPRTSGATDTRYF.

This clonotype occurred a few times. This rearrangement joins TRBV5-1 to TRBJ2-1, with D perhaps TRBD1 (6 bases). Germline V gene data show CDR1 as SGHRS and CDR2 as YFSETQ. The CDR3 sequence is 15 residues long. V gave up 2 bases and J gave up 5 bases, with 14 bases separating them. This CDR3 is CASSLNTGINNEQFF. CDR3 in DNA: TGCGCCAGCAGCTTAAATACAGGGATAAACAATGAGCAGTTCTTC. Drawing the rest from reference TRBV5-1 and TRBJ2-1, the complete variable domain is KAGVTQTPRYLIKTRGQQVTLSCSPISGHRSVSWYQQTPGQGLQFLFEYFSETQRNKGNFPGRFSGRQFSNSRSEMNVSTLELGDSALYLCASSLNTGINNEQFFGPGTRLTVL.

This clonotype was counted many times. The gene calls are TRBV5-1 and TRBJ2-1, with 7 bases lining up with TRBD1. V shed 6 bases, J shed 6 bases, and the junction held 12 bases outside the gene matches. Per the germline V gene, CDR1 is SGHRS and CDR2 is YFSETQ. The CDR3 runs to 15 residues. The CDR3 nucleotides read TGCGCCAGCAACCTAGGATCGACAGGGAGCAATGAGCAGTTCTTC. Translated, it gives CASNLGSTGSNEQFF.

This clonotype has only a few counts. This chain connects TRBV28 to TRBJ2-4; 10 nucleotides line up with TRBD1. Germline V gene lookup returns CDR1 MDHEN and CDR2 SYDVKM. The CDR3 runs 15 residues. The ends lost 3 bases at V and 9 bases at J; junction bases unmatched: 8. The CDR3 loop is CASSFGGQGDTIQYF. The CDR3 coding sequence is TGTGCCAGCAGTTTCGGAGGACAGGGGGATACCATTCAGTACTTC. Combining the CDR3 with reference TRBV28 and TRBJ2-4 gives the whole variable domain DVKVTQSSRYLVKRTGEKVFLECVQDMDHENMFWYRQDPGLGLRLIYFSYDVKMKEKGDIPEGYSVSREKKERFSLILESASTNQTSMYLCASSFGGQGDTIQYFGAGTRLSVL.

This clonotype was seen ten or more times. This chain connects TRBV25-1 to TRBJ2-7; the D is unclear. This CDR3 comprises 13 residues. V was clipped by 6 bases and J by 0 bases, with 9 bases between them. The V gene's germline CDR1 is MGHDK and CDR2 SYGVNS. Written as DNA, the CDR3 is TGTGCCAGCAGGCCGGCCGGCTCCTACGAGCAGTACTTC. This gives the protein CASRPAGSYEQYF.

This clonotype appeared many times. This chain links TRBV4-3 with TRBJ2-7; 7 bases fit TRBD2. The CDR3 is made up of 17 amino acids. V was clipped by 4 bases and J by 0 bases; unmatched bases: 12. The germline gives CDR1 LGHNA, CDR2 YSLEER. CDR3: CASSPGVASGSSYEQYF. In DNA, the CDR3 is TGCGCCAGCAGCCCAGGAGTAGCTAGCGGTAGCTCCTACGAGCAGTACTTC.

This rearrangement joins TRBV20-1 to TRBJ2-4, with D unresolved. The V and J ends lost 7 bases and 0 bases respectively, with 13 bases between them. Looked up from germline, CDR1 is DFQATT and CDR2 is SNEGSKA (reference sequence). This CDR3 is built from 14 residues. The CDR3 DNA reads as TGCAGTGGCCCGGACCAAGTAGCCAAAAACATTCAGTACTTC. Translation: CSGPDQVAKNIQYF.

V is TRBV5-8 and J is TRBJ2-3; D may correspond to TRBD1 or TRBD2 (6 bases each). Trimming shortened V by 4 bases and J by 5 bases, and 17 bases separated the two germline ends. CDR3 length equals 15 residues. Germline loops: CDR1 SGHTS, CDR2 YDEGEE. The CDR3 loop is CASSPRGRGGDTQYF. CDR3 nucleotide sequence: TGTGCCAGCAGCCCTCGTGGCAGGGGAGGAGATACGCAGTATTTT.

There are a few counts of this clonotype. The chain uses TRBV12-3 or TRBV12-4 and TRBJ2-5, with 9 bases aligning to TRBD1. CDR3 length: 14 amino acids. V lost 5 bases and J lost 6; bases outside the gene matches: 7. The DNA of the CDR3 is TGTGCCAGCAGTGAAACACAGGGGGCGCAGACCCAGTACTTC. Residues: CASSETQGAQTQYF.

The V and J genes are TRBV7-9 and TRBJ2-1; no definite D call. V was trimmed by 0 bases and J by 6 bases, leaving 9 bases between them. The CDR3 totals 14 residues. Germline-derived CDR1 and CDR2 are SEHNR and FQNEAQ (reference sequence). The CDR3 spells CASSLAEHSNEQFF. In nucleotides, the CDR3 is TGTGCCAGCAGCTTAGCCGAGCACTCCAATGAGCAGTTCTTC.

The table lists this clonotype with many counts. V is TRBV10-3 and J is TRBJ2-1; perhaps TRBD2 as D (6 bases). Germline V gives CDR1 ENHRY, CDR2 SYGVKD. Trimming took off 11 bases at V and 5 bases at J, with 16 bases between the two ends. CDR3 size: 13 residues. This CDR3 reads CAARTTPDNEQFF. The CDR3 region has the DNA TGTGCCGCCCGGACTACGCCTGACAATGAGCAGTTCTTC.

In DNA, the CDR3 is TGTGCCACCCTACGGAACAGTTTCACAGATACGCAGTATTTT. This sequence encodes CATLRNSFTDTQYF. The J gene is TRBJ2-3, the V gene TRBV19; D call uncertain. This CDR3 is 14 amino acids long. Deletions cut 10 bases from V and 2 bases from J, with 16 bases between. Germline-derived CDR1 and CDR2 are LNHDA and SQIVND (reference sequence).